Shown below are 10 T cell receptor beta chains from a single sample sequenced in a study of shared clonotypes between healthy human individuals. The data were produced by immunoSEQ multiplex PCR, yet TCRdb's version contains in-frame clones alone and is incomplete. The data show a few million clones, around 92% seen once. Sequencing was performed on naive CD4+ T cells from PBMCs. Subset in this sample: CD45RA+ positively selected. Every receptor here comes from a man younger than 30 in good health. Some clones in this sample may be carry-over from other donors' samples.

This CDR3 is CSVEDPSGRASYNEQFF. CDR3 sequence (DNA): TGCAGCGTTGAAGATCCCAGCGGGAGGGCCTCCTACAATGAGCAGTTCTTC. The chain employs TRBV29-1 and TRBJ2-1, with 10 bases fitting TRBD2. Germline V gives CDR1 SQVTM, CDR2 ANQGSEA. Trimming removed 0 bases from V and 0 bases from J; junction bases left unmatched: 5. The CDR3 runs 17 residues.

CDR3 DNA sequence: TGTGCCAGCAGCGATACAGGGGTGGGGACCCAGTACTTC. Translation: CASSDTGVGTQYF. The rearrangement uses TRBV28 and TRBJ2-5, with 7 bases lining up with TRBD1. The V segment lost 6 bases and the J segment 7 bases; nucleotides outside the gene matches: 8. CDR1 is MDHEN and CDR2 is SYDVKM in the germline V gene. The length of the CDR3 is 13 residues.

The rearrangement uses TRBV7-2 and TRBJ2-2; 7 bases fit TRBD2. Germline V lookup: CDR1 SGHTA, CDR2 FQGNSA. The CDR3 totals 16 residues. V shed 3 bases, J shed 5 bases, and the junction held 9 bases outside the gene matches. The CDR3 DNA follows: TGTGCCAGCAGCTTCTACCCCGGGGGGAGGACCGGGGAGCTGTTTTTT. It translates to CASSFYPGGRTGELFF.

The chain recombines TRBV19 with TRBJ2-7, with D possibly being TRBD1 (5 bases). Germline-derived CDR1 and CDR2 are LNHDA and SQIVND (reference sequence). The CDR3 totals 14 residues. V lost 7 bases to trimming and J lost 3 bases, with 16 bases between them. This CDR3 is CASKPDRAGYEQYF. The CDR3 DNA reads TGTGCCAGTAAACCAGACAGAGCCGGCTACGAGCAGTACTTC.

The V gene is TRBV2, the J gene TRBJ2-3; the match to TRBD2 covers 10 bases. The CDR3 has 15 residues. Germline V CDR1 and CDR2: SNHLY, FYNNEI. With V trimmed by 8 bases and J by 2 bases, 7 bases remained unmatched. CDR3 DNA sequence: TGTGCCAGCCGTTGGACTAGCGGATTCACAGATACGCAGTATTTT. It yields the protein CASRWTSGFTDTQYF.

V usage is TRBV7-3 and J usage is TRBJ1-1; TRBD1 might be the D (6 bases). CDR3 length equals 18 residues. V lost 1 base and J lost 1, with 19 bases in between. CDR1 is SGHTA, CDR2 FQGTGA, per germline. DNA for the CDR3: TGTGCCAGCAGCTTAAGGCGGGACATAGCCTTATGGAACACTGAAGCTTTCTTT. The encoded protein is CASSLRRDIALWNTEAFF. Looking up the rest from reference TRBV7-3 and TRBJ1-1 gives the full variable domain: GAGVSQTPSNKVTEKGKYVELRCDPISGHTALYWYRQSLGQGPEFLIYFQGTGAADDSGLPNDRFFAVRPEGSVSTLKIQRTERGDSAVYLCASSLRRDIALWNTEAFFGQGTRLTVV.

This clone was seen a single time. The V call is TRBV11-2, the J call TRBJ2-2; D is possibly TRBD2 (5 bases). The CDR3 sequence is 20 residues long. The V and J ends lost 0 bases and 4 bases respectively, with 24 bases between them. Germline V gives CDR1 SGHAT, CDR2 FQNNGV. CDR3 sequence reads: CASSLDLGQIDYPGTGELFF. The CDR3 DNA follows: TGTGCCAGCAGCTTAGATTTGGGTCAGATCGACTACCCGGGCACCGGGGAGCTGTTTTTT.

As concerns this clone: The sample carries other DNA sequences with the same CDR3. The CDR3 sequence: CASTLQETQYF. CDR3 coding DNA: TGTGCCAGCACACTCCAAGAGACCCAGTACTTC. The chain employs TRBV2 and TRBJ2-5; D ambiguous. The V gene's germline CDR1 is SNHLY and CDR2 FYNNEI. V dropped 7 bases and J dropped 1 base, with 4 bases sitting between them. This CDR3 is 11 amino acids long.

Remarks on this clone: This CDR3 is also generated by other DNA sequences in the sample. The chain recombines TRBV9 with TRBJ2-3; unclear D gene. Germline V gene data show CDR1 as SGDLS and CDR2 as YYNGEE. The length of the CDR3 is 14 residues. Trimming stripped 4 bases from V and 6 bases from J, with 15 bases between. CDR3 coding DNA: TGTGCCAGCAGCCCAAGGGCCGGGCCGGATACGCAGTATTTT. This translates into CASSPRAGPDTQYF.

This clone was found a few times. V gene TRBV18 combines with J gene TRBJ1-1; no clear D. V was pared by 0 bases and J by 4 bases, with 12 bases between. Germline V gene data show CDR1 as KGHSH and CDR2 as LQKENI. CDR3 length: 15 residues. For the CDR3, the DNA is TGTGCCAGCTCACCACCGGGTATTGGCGGCACTGAAGCTTTCTTT. Translated: CASSPPGIGGTEAFF.